Listed here are 23 T cell receptor beta chains from one sample, sequenced in a study of identical twins. Each CDR3 protein is one row after TCRdb ran MiXCR on the 5' RACE reads. In the table there are a few hundred thousand distinct CDR3 sequences, approximately 8.6% of which are singletons. The same sample was also studied in work on yellow fever vaccine responses in identical twins.

Sequenced sample: CD8+ T cells sorted from blood. The receptors stem from a woman aged 18-29 years in good health.

This clonotype has only a few counts. The V and J genes are TRBV29-1 and TRBJ1-1; weak D call: TRBD1 (6 bases). The germline gives CDR1 SQVTM, CDR2 ANQGSEA. Trimming took off 3 bases at V and 4 bases at J, with 12 bases between the two ends. The CDR3 extends over 13 amino acids. CDR3 bases: TGCAGCGTTGATGTGGACAGTGGCACTGAAGCTTTCTTT. Its translation is CSVDVDSGTEAFF. Supplemented by reference TRBV29-1 and TRBJ1-1, the full variable domain reads SAVISQKPSRDICQRGTSLTIQCQVDSQVTMMFWYRQQPGQSLTLIATANQGSEATYESGFVIDKFPISRPNLTFSTLTVSNMSPEDSSIYLCSVDVDSGTEAFFGQGTRLTVV.

This clonotype occurred a few times. The V and J genes are TRBV27 and TRBJ2-2; no definite D call. Trimming shortened V by 3 bases and J by 6 bases, and 14 bases separated the two germline ends. This CDR3 contains 15 residues. Germline CDR1 MNHEY, CDR2 SMNVEV (reference sequence). The CDR3: CASSFRGPEAGELFF. CDR3 coding DNA: TGTGCCAGCAGTTTCCGAGGTCCAGAAGCCGGGGAGCTGTTTTTT.

A few counts support this clonotype. This chain links TRBV29-1 with TRBJ1-3; D not certain. The CDR3 contains 13 residues. V lost 7 bases and J lost 0, with 10 bases in between. Germline V CDR1 and CDR2: SQVTM, ANQGSEA. In DNA form, the CDR3 reads TGCAGCGCTTCAATGAACTCTGGAAACACCATATATTTT. Translation gives CSASMNSGNTIYF.

V gene TRBV4-3 combines with J gene TRBJ2-7; D gene ambiguous. Germline loops: CDR1 LGHNA, CDR2 YSLEER. The ends were cut back, 0 bases at V and 2 bases at J, with 11 bases in the middle. The CDR3 consists of 15 residues. CDR3 sequence: CASSQESAYTYEQYF. The CDR3 bases are TGCGCCAGCAGCCAAGAATCAGCGTACACCTACGAGCAGTACTTC.

The chain recombines TRBV4-2 with TRBJ2-1; D is possibly TRBD2 (6 bases). V was clipped by 1 base and J by 5 bases, with 18 bases between them. The CDR3 is 17 residues long. CDR1 is LGHNA and CDR2 is YNFKEQ in the germline V gene. CDR3 residues: CASSQGGTGALNNEQFF. The DNA for the CDR3 is TGTGCCAGCAGCCAAGGAGGAACGGGAGCTTTGAACAATGAGCAGTTCTTC.

This clonotype was counted many times. DNA of the CDR3: TGTGCCAGCAGCCCGACAGGGCCTGCCACAGATACGCAGTATTTT. It codes for CASSPTGPATDTQYF. V and J are TRBV12-3 or TRBV12-4 and TRBJ2-3, with 7 bases identical to TRBD1. The CDR3 covers 15 residues. V was clipped by 6 bases and J by 2 bases; unmatched bases: 8.

The chain employs TRBV27 and TRBJ2-1; the match to TRBD2 covers 9 bases. CDR3 size: 12 residues. Looked up from germline, CDR1 is MNHEY and CDR2 is SMNVEV (reference sequence). The ends lost 8 bases at V and 6 bases at J; junction bases unmatched: 2. DNA for the CDR3: TGTGCCAGCTCTAGCGGGATCAATGAGCAGTTCTTC. Amino acid sequence: CASSSGINEQFF.

This clonotype was found a few times. V is TRBV13 and J is TRBJ2-7; 7 bases are shared with TRBD1. CDR3 size: 15 residues. Germline CDR1 is PRHDT and CDR2 is FYEKMQ (reference sequence). V lost 4 bases, J lost 2 bases, and 8 bases stayed unmatched. The CDR3 bases are TGTGCCAGCAGCTATGTAAGGGACAGAACCTACGAGCAGTACTTC. Protein: CASSYVRDRTYEQYF.

In its sample, this clonotype was seen many times. The chain carries TRBV9 and TRBJ2-2; no reliable D call. The CDR3 runs 14 residues. V gave up 7 bases and J gave up 7 bases, with 17 bases separating them. Germline assignment: CDR1 SGDLS and CDR2 YYNGEE. CDR3 sequence: CASSVRPTGGELFF. The CDR3 DNA follows: TGTGCCAGCTCGGTGCGGCCGACGGGCGGGGAGCTGTTTTTT.

V is TRBV4-1 and J is TRBJ2-7; D tentatively reads TRBD1 or TRBD2 (5 bases each). This CDR3 is 14 amino acids long. Trimming removed 4 bases at V and 3 bases at J, with 13 bases between. The germline gives CDR1 MGHRA, CDR2 YSYEKL. The CDR3 DNA reads as TGCGCCAGCAGCCGGGGGAACAGCGTCTACGAGCAGTACTTC. Translating it yields CASSRGNSVYEQYF.

The gene calls are TRBV10-3 and TRBJ2-1; D not resolved. V was clipped by 0 bases and J by 5 bases, with 11 bases between them. The germline CDR1 and CDR2 sequences are ENHRY and SYGVKD. There are 15 residues in the CDR3. The CDR3 region is CAISESVGYHNEQFF. CDR3 nucleotide sequence: TGTGCCATCAGTGAGTCGGTGGGGTACCACAATGAGCAGTTCTTC.

The gene calls are TRBV20-1 and TRBJ2-7, with D perhaps matching TRBD1 (6 bases). CDR3 length: 13 amino acids. Germline V gene lookup returns CDR1 DFQATT and CDR2 SNEGSKA (reference sequence). Trimming took 1 base from V and 3 from J, leaving 10 bases between them. Here the CDR3 reads CSARVPGDYEQYF. The CDR3 region has the DNA TGCAGTGCTAGAGTTCCAGGGGACTACGAGCAGTACTTC.

Ten or more counts support this clonotype. CDR3 residues: CASSYGGAEQFF. The CDR3 region has the DNA TGTGCCAGCAGTTATGGGGGTGCTGAGCAGTTCTTC. The chain couples TRBV6-5 to TRBJ2-1; D may correspond to TRBD1 or TRBD2 (5 bases each). Germline V gene sequence: CDR1 MNHEY, CDR2 SVGAGI. The germline V and J ends were trimmed by 3 bases and 9 bases, with 9 bases remaining between them. This CDR3 has 12 amino acids.

This clonotype turned up a few times. The V gene is TRBV9, the J gene TRBJ2-1; no definite D call. V lost 3 bases to trimming and J lost 4 bases, with 8 bases between them. This CDR3 is built from 13 residues. The germline V gene encodes CDR1 SGDLS and CDR2 YYNGEE. The CDR3 is CASSGHQYNEQFF. In nucleotides, the CDR3 is TGTGCCAGCAGCGGTCATCAGTACAATGAGCAGTTCTTC.

This clonotype was picked up many times. V and J are TRBV6-5 and TRBJ2-7; 11 bases agree with TRBD2. J lost 3 bases, V lost 0 bases, and 4 bases had no gene match. Per germline, CDR1 MNHEY and CDR2 SVGAGI. The CDR3 extends over 16 amino acids. The CDR3 region has the DNA TGTGCCAGCAGTTACTCGCCTAGCGGGGGGATCTACGAGCAGTACTTC. Encoded protein: CASSYSPSGGIYEQYF.

There are a few counts of this clonotype. This rearrangement joins TRBV4-1 to TRBJ2-1; 7 bases line up with TRBD2. Germline CDR1 reads MGHRA; CDR2 reads YSYEKL. The CDR3 totals 14 residues. V lost 4 bases, J lost 7 bases, and 7 bases stayed unmatched. For the CDR3, the DNA is TGCGCCAGCAGCCCAAGTTTGGGGGGGAATGAGCAGTTCTTC. Translating gives CASSPSLGGNEQFF.

This clonotype was recorded a few times. The chain uses TRBV7-8 and TRBJ2-7, with no clear D. The CDR3 length is 11 residues. Germline V gene data show CDR1 as SGHVS and CDR2 as FQNEAQ. V shed 5 bases and J shed 7 bases, with 9 bases lying between them. The CDR3 loop reads CASSIPGEQYF. DNA of the CDR3: TGTGCCAGCAGCATCCCCGGGGAGCAGTACTTC.

V is TRBV7-6 and J is TRBJ2-1, with 9 bases identical to TRBD1. The CDR3 length is 15 residues. CDR1 is SGHVS, CDR2 FNYEAQ, per germline. V lost 5 bases and J lost 2; bases outside the gene matches: 4. As DNA, the CDR3 is TGTGCCAGCAGCCCTACAGGGGGCGCCTACAATGAGCAGTTCTTC. This translates into CASSPTGGAYNEQFF.

Many counts were recorded for this clonotype. V gene TRBV27 combines with J gene TRBJ2-7; D remains ambiguous. This CDR3 is built from 13 residues. V was clipped by 4 bases and J by 1 base, with 8 bases between them. Looked up from germline, CDR1 is MNHEY and CDR2 is SMNVEV (reference sequence). This CDR3 is CASSSGVSYEQYF. Written as DNA, the CDR3 is TGTGCCAGCAGTTCTGGGGTGTCCTACGAGCAGTACTTC.

This clonotype has only a few counts. This chain connects TRBV6-4 to TRBJ1-4, with D hard to call. The germline gives CDR1 MRHNA, CDR2 SNTAGT. V shed 3 bases and J shed 0 bases, with 8 bases lying between them. The CDR3 contains 15 residues. The DNA for the CDR3 is TGTGCCAGCAGTGAGGGTTCTGCAACTAATGAAAAACTGTTTTTT. Translating it yields CASSEGSATNEKLFF.

The chain recombines TRBV20-1 with TRBJ2-7; perhaps D is TRBD1 or TRBD2 (5 bases each). The CDR3 has 16 residues. V lost 6 bases and J lost 2, with 23 bases in between. Germline V gene data show CDR1 as DFQATT and CDR2 as SNEGSKA (reference sequence). The CDR3 nucleotides are TGCAGTGCCCCGTCCCCATATAGGACGGGGCCCTACGAGCAGTACTTC. This encodes CSAPSPYRTGPYEQYF.

The chain has TRBV29-1 and TRBJ2-7, with 14 positions matching TRBD2. The V gene end was trimmed by 7 bases and the J gene end by 3 bases; junction bases not matched to a gene: 8. The V gene's germline CDR1 is SQVTM and CDR2 ANQGSEA. The CDR3 length is 15 residues. Here the CDR3 reads CSAGLAGEPLYEQYF. CDR3 DNA: TGCAGCGCGGGACTAGCGGGGGAGCCCCTCTACGAGCAGTACTTC.

The chain couples TRBV30 to TRBJ2-1; D is perhaps TRBD1 (6 bases). This CDR3 is 14 amino acids long. V was shortened by 1 base and J by 8 bases, with 15 bases between the two germline ends. CDR1 and CDR2 (germline): GTSNPN, SVGIG (reference sequence). The CDR3 is CAWSAVGGQDEQFF. Written as DNA, the CDR3 is TGTGCCTGGAGTGCCGTTGGGGGCCAGGATGAGCAGTTCTTC.